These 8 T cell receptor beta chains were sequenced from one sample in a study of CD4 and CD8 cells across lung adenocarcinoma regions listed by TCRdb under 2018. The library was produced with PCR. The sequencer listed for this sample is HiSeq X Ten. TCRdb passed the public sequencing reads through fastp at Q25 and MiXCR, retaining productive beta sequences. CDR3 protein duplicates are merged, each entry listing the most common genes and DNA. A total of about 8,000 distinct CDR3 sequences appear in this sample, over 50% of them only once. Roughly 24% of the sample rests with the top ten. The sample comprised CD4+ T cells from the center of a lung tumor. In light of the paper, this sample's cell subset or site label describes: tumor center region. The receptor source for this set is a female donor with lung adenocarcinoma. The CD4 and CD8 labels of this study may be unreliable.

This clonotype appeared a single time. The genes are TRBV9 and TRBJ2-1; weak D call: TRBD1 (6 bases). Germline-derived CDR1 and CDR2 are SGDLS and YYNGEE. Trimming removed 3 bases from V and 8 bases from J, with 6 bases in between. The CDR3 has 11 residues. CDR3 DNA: TGTGCCAGCAGCGACAGGGATGAGCAGTTCTTC. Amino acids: CASSDRDEQFF.

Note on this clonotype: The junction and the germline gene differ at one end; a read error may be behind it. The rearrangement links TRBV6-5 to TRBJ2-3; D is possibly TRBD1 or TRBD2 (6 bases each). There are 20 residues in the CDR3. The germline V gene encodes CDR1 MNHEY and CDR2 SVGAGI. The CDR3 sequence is CASSYGGLGAGGRGTETQYF. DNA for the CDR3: TGTGCCAGCAGTTACGGGGGGCTGGGGGCCGGGGGCCGGGGCACAGAGACCCAGTATTTC.

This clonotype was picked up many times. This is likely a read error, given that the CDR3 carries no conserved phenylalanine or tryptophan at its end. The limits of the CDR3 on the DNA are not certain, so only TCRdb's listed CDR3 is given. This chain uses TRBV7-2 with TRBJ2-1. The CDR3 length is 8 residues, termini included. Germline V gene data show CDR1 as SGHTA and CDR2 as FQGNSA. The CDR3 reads CASSLDAS.

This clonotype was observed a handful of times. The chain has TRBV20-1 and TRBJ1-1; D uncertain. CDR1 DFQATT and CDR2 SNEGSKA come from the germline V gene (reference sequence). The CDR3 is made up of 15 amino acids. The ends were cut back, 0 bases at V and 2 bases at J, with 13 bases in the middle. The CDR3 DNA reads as TGCAGTGCTAGAGACGAGGTGACACCCAACACTGAAGCTTTCTTT. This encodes CSARDEVTPNTEAFF.

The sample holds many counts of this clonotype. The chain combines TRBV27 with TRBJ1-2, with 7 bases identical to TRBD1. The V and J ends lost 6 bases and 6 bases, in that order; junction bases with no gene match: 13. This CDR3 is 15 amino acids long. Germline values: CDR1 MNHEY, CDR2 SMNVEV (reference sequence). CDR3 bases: TGTGCCAGCAGACTCTCAGGGGGGCAAGGCGATGGCTACACCTTC. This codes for CASRLSGGQGDGYTF.

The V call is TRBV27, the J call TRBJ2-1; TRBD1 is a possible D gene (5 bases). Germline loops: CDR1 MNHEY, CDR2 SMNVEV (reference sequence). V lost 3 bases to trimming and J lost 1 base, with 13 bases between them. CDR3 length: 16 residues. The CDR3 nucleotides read TGTGCCAGCAGTTTCCCCCGGGCAGGGTCCTACAATGAGCAGTTCTTC. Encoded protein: CASSFPRAGSYNEQFF.

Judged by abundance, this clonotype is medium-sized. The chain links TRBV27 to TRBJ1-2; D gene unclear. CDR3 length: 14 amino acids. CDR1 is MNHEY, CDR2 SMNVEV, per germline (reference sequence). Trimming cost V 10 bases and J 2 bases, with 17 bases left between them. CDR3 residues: CATRRGERNYGYTF. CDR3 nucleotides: TGTGCCACCCGTAGAGGAGAAAGGAACTATGGCTACACCTTC.

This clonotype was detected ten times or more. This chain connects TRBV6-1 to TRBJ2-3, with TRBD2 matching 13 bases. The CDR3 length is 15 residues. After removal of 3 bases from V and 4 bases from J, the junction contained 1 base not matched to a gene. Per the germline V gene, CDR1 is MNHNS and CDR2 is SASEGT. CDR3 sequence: CASSETSGGPDTQYF. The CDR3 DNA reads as TGTGCCAGCAGTGAGACTAGCGGGGGGCCAGATACGCAGTATTTT.